These 2 T cell receptor beta chains originate from one sample sequenced in a study of cytomegalovirus exposure and HLA in healthy donors. PCR was performed using 60 Vbeta and 13 Jbeta primers. This table comes from immunoSEQ multiplex PCR, and its TCRdb copy is limited to in-frame clones, with some not included. The data show hundreds of thousands of clones, over 80% seen once. Sequenced input: PBMCs. These receptors were collected from a man between 40 and 49 years old in good health and CMV-seropositive.

The J gene is TRBJ2-1, the V gene TRBV18; no definite D call. CDR1 and CDR2 from the germline V gene are KGHSH and LQKENI. Trimming took off 2 bases at V and 0 bases at J, with 8 bases between the two ends. The CDR3 sequence is 15 residues long. The CDR3 region has the DNA TGTGCCAGCTCACCAGGAGCGAGCTCCTACAATGAGCAGTTCTTC. Protein: CASSPGASSYNEQFF. The complete variable domain, with remaining parts taken from reference TRBV18 and TRBJ2-1, reads NAGVMQNPRHLVRRRGQEARLRCSPMKGHSHVYWYRQLPEEGLKFMVYLQKENIIDESGMPKERFSAEFPKEGPSILRIQQVVRGDSAAYFCASSPGASSYNEQFFGPGTRLTVL.

The chain combines TRBV27 with TRBJ2-3; D is perhaps TRBD2 (5 bases). Trimming took off 3 bases at V and 4 bases at J, with 14 bases between the two ends. The CDR3 totals 15 residues. Germline lookup yields CDR1 MNHEY and CDR2 SMNVEV (reference sequence). The CDR3 DNA sequence: TGTGCCAGCAGTTTGGGTGGGAGTCGGGCAGATACGCAGTATTTT. Its translation is CASSLGGSRADTQYF.